The 29 T cell receptor beta chains reported below all come from one sample, sequenced in a study of shared clonotypes between healthy human individuals. The protocol was immunoSEQ multiplex PCR, while the TCRdb copy is restricted to in-frame clones and leaves out a portion. The repertoire holds over 1.4 million clones, about 96% seen once, with roughly 1.1% in the top ten. Sequencing was done on a sample of naive CD4+ T cells sorted from blood. The sample's subset: CD45RA+ positively selected. These receptors all come from a man aged 25 to 45 in good health.

The chain links TRBV5-4 to TRBJ2-5; 7 bases are shared with TRBD1. The J call may be mistaken, given a closer DNA end match to TRBJ2-7. Germline values: CDR1 SGHNT, CDR2 YYREEE (reference sequence). This CDR3 has 14 residues. CDR3 DNA: TGTGCCAGCAGCTTGAGGGGGCCCTCCTACGAGCAGTACTTC. Its translation is CASSLRGPSYEQYF.

The chain uses TRBV5-1 and TRBJ1-3; D not resolved. Trimming stripped 1 base from V and 1 base from J, with 15 bases between. The CDR3 totals 17 residues. Looked up from germline, CDR1 is SGHRS and CDR2 is YFSETQ. The CDR3 region has the DNA TGCGCCAGCAGCTTGAATATACCCGAGTCATCTGGAAACACCATATATTTT. Its protein product is CASSLNIPESSGNTIYF.

The sample holds one count of this clone. V usage is TRBV5-4 and J usage is TRBJ2-7; D remains unclear. Germline loops: CDR1 SGHNT, CDR2 YYREEE (reference sequence). The length of the CDR3 is 15 residues. V was trimmed by 0 bases and J by 4 bases, leaving 14 bases between them. DNA for the CDR3: TGTGCCAGCAGCTTGGGGCCTAGTCCAGAATACGAGCAGTACTTC. It encodes CASSLGPSPEYEQYF.

The chain recombines TRBV5-6 with TRBJ2-1; TRBD2 might be the D (6 bases). The V and J ends lost 0 bases and 13 bases respectively, with 17 bases between them. Per the germline V gene, CDR1 is SGHDT and CDR2 is YYEEEE. The CDR3 is 14 residues long. This CDR3 is CASSLATRLGPQFF. CDR3 sequence (DNA): TGTGCCAGCAGCTTGGCGACTAGGCTAGGGCCCCAGTTCTTC.

The rearrangement uses TRBV5-1 and TRBJ1-1; TRBD1 matches at 10 bases. The CDR3 is made up of 16 amino acids. In germline, CDR1 is SGHRS, CDR2 YFSETQ. With 6 bases clipped from V and 7 bases from J, the junction kept 15 bases outside the gene matches. Here the CDR3 reads CASNKGPGQGLDEAFF. Written as DNA, the CDR3 is TGCGCCAGCAATAAGGGACCGGGACAGGGGCTCGATGAAGCTTTCTTT.

The V gene is TRBV18, the J gene TRBJ2-5; perhaps TRBD1 as D (5 bases). Germline CDR1 KGHSH, CDR2 LQKENI. This CDR3 region has 14 residues. Trimming shortened V by 2 bases and J by 4 bases, and 11 bases separated the two germline ends. CDR3 region: CASSPVSGRETQYF. The CDR3, as DNA: TGTGCCAGCTCACCAGTGTCAGGGCGAGAGACCCAGTACTTC.

A remark on this clone: The same CDR3 also results from other DNA sequences found in this sample. This chain uses TRBV18 with TRBJ2-5; D remains ambiguous. This CDR3 has 13 amino acids. The ends were cut back, 0 bases at V and 5 bases at J, with 7 bases in the middle. Germline V gives CDR1 KGHSH, CDR2 LQKENI. CDR3 region: CASSPPSEETQYF. Here the CDR3 DNA reads TGTGCCAGCTCACCACCGTCCGAGGAGACCCAGTACTTC. Complete variable domain (other parts from reference TRBV18 and TRBJ2-5): NAGVMQNPRHLVRRRGQEARLRCSPMKGHSHVYWYRQLPEEGLKFMVYLQKENIIDESGMPKERFSAEFPKEGPSILRIQQVVRGDSAAYFCASSPPSEETQYFGPGTRLLVL.

The V gene is TRBV12-5, the J gene TRBJ2-2, with D perhaps TRBD1 or TRBD2 (6 bases each). CDR3 length: 17 amino acids. The germline gives CDR1 LGHNT, CDR2 FRNRAP. The V gene lost 2 bases and the J gene lost 6 bases, with 19 bases spanning the gap. The CDR3 region has the DNA TGTGCTAGTGGTTTGAACGCGGGCGTGGGGGGCGCCGGGGAGCTGTTTTTT. Translated, it gives CASGLNAGVGGAGELFF. The complete variable domain, with remaining parts taken from reference TRBV12-5 and TRBJ2-2, reads DARVTQTPRHKVTEMGQEVTMRCQPILGHNTVFWYRQTMMQGLELLAYFRNRAPLDDSGMPKDRFSAEMPDATLATLKIQPSEPRDSAVYFCASGLNAGVGGAGELFFGEGSRLTVL.

This chain uses TRBV28 with TRBJ2-2, with D perhaps TRBD1 or TRBD2 (5 bases each). The V and J ends lost 8 bases and 9 bases respectively, with 13 bases between them. The CDR3 has 12 residues. Germline V gene lookup returns CDR1 MDHEN and CDR2 SYDVKM. CDR3 nucleotide sequence: TGTGCCAGCGCTACGCCGGGACGGGAGCTGTTTTTT. This encodes CASATPGRELFF.

DNA for the CDR3: TGTGCCACCAGCTCCACAAAGCGGGAGCGGCGTATTTCTAGCACAGATACGCAGTATTTT. Amino acids: CATSSTKRERRISSTDTQYF. V and J are TRBV15 and TRBJ2-3; 8 bases fit TRBD2. In germline, CDR1 is LNHNV, CDR2 YYDKDF (reference sequence). Trimming took 5 bases from V and 0 from J; bases not matched to a gene: 19. The CDR3 has 20 amino acids.

The CDR3 here is CASSPLLAGGDWGNIQYF. As DNA, the CDR3 is TGTGCCAGCAGTCCCTTGCTAGCGGGAGGGGACTGGGGAAACATTCAGTACTTC. The V and J genes are TRBV28 and TRBJ2-4, with 12 bases matching TRBD2. Per the germline V gene, CDR1 is MDHEN and CDR2 is SYDVKM. J was trimmed by 6 bases and V by 5 bases; bases with no gene match: 14. The CDR3 loop spans 18 amino acids.

This chain joins TRBV5-1 and TRBJ1-4, with 8 nucleotides matching TRBD1. The CDR3 spans 16 residues. Unmatched junction bases numbered 9, after V lost 0 bases and J lost 8 bases. Germline V gene lookup returns CDR1 SGHRS and CDR2 YFSETQ. The chain's CDR3 is CASSLAKRDRREKLFF. CDR3 sequence (DNA): TGCGCCAGCAGCTTGGCCAAAAGGGACAGGCGAGAAAAACTGTTTTTT.

The chain joins TRBV7-2 to TRBJ2-1; D remains unclear. CDR3 length equals 15 residues. V lost 5 bases and J 11 bases, leaving 22 bases between the germline ends. Germline V lookup: CDR1 SGHTA, CDR2 FQGNSA. CDR3 nucleotide sequence: TGTGCCAGCAGCCCCCGGGCTGGGTCAGGTCGTCAGCAGTTCTTC. Translating gives CASSPRAGSGRQQFF.

The genes are TRBV18 and TRBJ2-3; no reliable D call. The CDR3 extends over 15 amino acids. Looked up from germline, CDR1 is KGHSH and CDR2 is LQKENI. Trimming shortened V by 1 base and J by 3 bases, and 11 bases separated the two germline ends. The CDR3 reads CASSPRLTATDTQYF. CDR3 coding DNA: TGTGCCAGCTCACCACGTTTAACAGCAACAGATACGCAGTATTTT.

The chain links TRBV30 to TRBJ2-7, with TRBD1 matching over 9 bases. The CDR3 is made up of 12 amino acids. V trimming: 3 bases; J trimming: 13 bases; junction bases outside the gene matches: 10. Germline CDR1 and CDR2: GTSNPN and SVGIG (reference sequence). The CDR3 nucleotides are TGTGCCTGGAGGTTGACAGGGGGACGGGACTACTTC. This translates into CAWRLTGGRDYF.

A single count supports this clone. This chain connects TRBV18 to TRBJ2-3, with D hard to call. Looked up from germline, CDR1 is KGHSH and CDR2 is LQKENI. Trimming shortened V by 5 bases and J by 0 bases, and 6 bases separated the two germline ends. The CDR3 totals 13 residues. Written as DNA, the CDR3 is TGTGCCAGCTCATCGGTTAGCACAGATACGCAGTATTTT. Its translation: CASSSVSTDTQYF. The variable domain in full, with the rest retrieved from reference TRBV18 and TRBJ2-3, is NAGVMQNPRHLVRRRGQEARLRCSPMKGHSHVYWYRQLPEEGLKFMVYLQKENIIDESGMPKERFSAEFPKEGPSILRIQQVVRGDSAAYFCASSSVSTDTQYFGPGTRLTVL.

The chain recombines TRBV14 with TRBJ2-7; 8 bases agree with TRBD2. The CDR3 has 15 residues. Germline CDR1 SGHDN, CDR2 FVKESK. Trimming removed 8 bases from V and 2 bases from J; junction bases left unmatched: 11. CDR3 protein: CASSAGVGPAYEQYF. In nucleotides, the CDR3 is TGTGCCAGCTCAGCGGGAGTTGGGCCGGCCTACGAGCAGTACTTC. The complete variable domain, with remaining parts taken from reference TRBV14 and TRBJ2-7, reads EAGVTQFPSHSVIEKGQTVTLRCDPISGHDNLYWYRRVMGKEIKFLLHFVKESKQDESGMPNNRFLAERTGGTYSTLKVQPAELEDSGVYFCASSAGVGPAYEQYFGPGTRLTVT.

This clone has only one observation. The chain combines TRBV27 with TRBJ2-3; D may be TRBD2 (6 bases). Trimming removed 3 bases from V and 7 bases from J, with 20 bases in between. From germline, CDR1 is MNHEY and CDR2 SMNVEV (reference sequence). The CDR3 has 16 amino acids. Here the CDR3 DNA reads TGTGCCAGCAGTTTCCTCGGAGGGCGGGTAGAAAATACGCAGTATTTT. Encoded protein: CASSFLGGRVENTQYF.

V and J are TRBV5-8 and TRBJ2-7, with D tentatively TRBD1 (6 bases). Germline-derived CDR1 and CDR2 are SGHTS and YDEGEE. The CDR3 consists of 14 residues. V was shortened by 4 bases and J by 3 bases, with 14 bases between the two germline ends. The CDR3 DNA reads TGTGCCAGCAGCGGTCCGGGACATCACTACGAGCAGTACTTC. Protein sequence: CASSGPGHHYEQYF. Full variable domain (missing parts from reference TRBV5-8 and TRBJ2-7): EAGVTQSPTHLIKTRGQQATLRCSPISGHTSVYWYQQALGLGLQFLLWYDEGEERNRGNFPPRFSGRQFPNYSSELNVNALELEDSALYLCASSGPGHHYEQYFGPGTRLTVT.

This chain connects TRBV6-6 to TRBJ2-7; TRBD1 or TRBD2 may be the D gene (5 bases each). Per germline, CDR1 MNHNY and CDR2 SVGAGI (reference sequence). This CDR3 is 11 amino acids long. Trimming took 6 bases from V and 5 from J, leaving 8 bases between them. This CDR3 reads CASSRDHEQYF. In DNA form, the CDR3 reads TGTGCCAGCAGCCGGGACCACGAGCAGTACTTC.

The chain recombines TRBV6-1 with TRBJ1-3; no clear D. The V gene's germline CDR1 is MNHNS and CDR2 SASEGT. This CDR3 is 13 amino acids long. V was pared by 6 bases and J by 1 base, with 7 bases between. The CDR3 loop is CASRESSGNTIYF. CDR3 bases: TGTGCCAGCAGGGAAAGTTCTGGAAACACCATATATTTT.

This chain connects TRBV18 to TRBJ1-2; weak D call: TRBD1 (6 bases). CDR1 and CDR2 from the germline V gene are KGHSH and LQKENI. The germline V and J ends were trimmed by 3 bases and 7 bases, with 6 bases remaining between them. The CDR3 runs 11 residues. In DNA form, the CDR3 reads TGTGCCAGCTCACCGGACAGTGGCTACACCTTC. Translated: CASSPDSGYTF.

The V gene is TRBV6-1, the J gene TRBJ1-5, with D perhaps TRBD1 (5 bases). Between the trimmed V and J ends, which lost 1 base and 3 bases, there was a span of 10 bases. CDR1 and CDR2 (germline): MNHNS, SASEGT. The CDR3 sequence is 15 residues long. CDR3 sequence: CASSEVGGVNQPQHF. The CDR3 DNA reads as TGTGCCAGCAGTGAAGTGGGGGGGGTCAATCAGCCCCAGCATTTT.

This rearrangement joins TRBV18 to TRBJ1-2; D not certain. The germline CDR1 and CDR2 sequences are KGHSH and LQKENI. Deletions cut 3 bases from V and 5 bases from J, with 10 bases between. The CDR3 loop spans 13 amino acids. The CDR3 reads CASSPSDTYGYTF. CDR3 in DNA: TGTGCCAGCTCACCCTCTGACACGTATGGCTACACCTTC.

The chain joins TRBV14 to TRBJ2-7; a possible D gene is TRBD1 (5 bases). V lost 3 bases and J 5 bases, leaving 17 bases between the germline ends. This CDR3 has 15 residues. Germline V gene lookup returns CDR1 SGHDN and CDR2 FVKESK. The CDR3 sequence is CASSHPGQGRHEQYF. The DNA for the CDR3 is TGTGCCAGCAGCCATCCCGGGCAGGGCCGACACGAGCAGTACTTC.

CDR3 nucleotides: TGTGCCAGCAGTTTCGCCACCGCGGGGGGCAAGCAGTACTTC. Amino acids: CASSFATAGGKQYF. This chain joins TRBV27 and TRBJ2-7; 8 bases line up with TRBD2. Trimming cost V 3 bases and J 8 bases; bases outside gene matches: 9. The CDR3 is 14 amino acids. Germline CDR1 is MNHEY and CDR2 is SMNVEV (reference sequence).

This rearrangement joins TRBV7-7 to TRBJ2-2, with D unclear. The germline V and J ends were trimmed by 2 bases and 3 bases, with 4 bases remaining between them. This CDR3 is built from 13 residues. Germline loops: CDR1 SSHAT, CDR2 FNYEAQ (reference sequence). The CDR3 region is CASSLLYTGELFF. CDR3 bases: TGTGCCAGCAGCTTACTCTACACCGGGGAGCTGTTTTTT. The full variable domain, its missing parts supplied by reference TRBV7-7 and TRBJ2-2, is GAGVSQSPRYKVTKRGQDVTLRCDPISSHATLYWYQQALGQGPEFLTYFNYEAQPDKSGLPSDRFSAERPEGSISTLTIQRTEQRDSAMYRCASSLLYTGELFFGEGSRLTVL.

The gene calls are TRBV27 and TRBJ2-3, with 7 positions matching TRBD1. The CDR3 totals 13 residues. With 6 bases clipped from V and 5 bases from J, the junction kept 5 bases outside the gene matches. Germline V gene sequence: CDR1 MNHEY, CDR2 SMNVEV (reference sequence). CDR3 in DNA: TGTGCCAGCAGACCAACAGGGGTAGATACGCAGTATTTT. It codes for CASRPTGVDTQYF.

The chain uses TRBV7-3 and TRBJ2-7; D not certain. CDR3 length equals 16 residues. Trimming shortened V by 1 base and J by 6 bases, and 19 bases separated the two germline ends. Germline CDR1 SGHTA, CDR2 FQGTGA. The CDR3, as DNA: TGTGCCAGCAGCTTAATAGGGAAGCCAGCACCGAGCGAGCAGTACTTC. Translated, it gives CASSLIGKPAPSEQYF. Variable domain in full (rest from reference TRBV7-3 and TRBJ2-7): GAGVSQTPSNKVTEKGKYVELRCDPISGHTALYWYRQSLGQGPEFLIYFQGTGAADDSGLPNDRFFAVRPEGSVSTLKIQRTERGDSAVYLCASSLIGKPAPSEQYFGPGTRLTVT.